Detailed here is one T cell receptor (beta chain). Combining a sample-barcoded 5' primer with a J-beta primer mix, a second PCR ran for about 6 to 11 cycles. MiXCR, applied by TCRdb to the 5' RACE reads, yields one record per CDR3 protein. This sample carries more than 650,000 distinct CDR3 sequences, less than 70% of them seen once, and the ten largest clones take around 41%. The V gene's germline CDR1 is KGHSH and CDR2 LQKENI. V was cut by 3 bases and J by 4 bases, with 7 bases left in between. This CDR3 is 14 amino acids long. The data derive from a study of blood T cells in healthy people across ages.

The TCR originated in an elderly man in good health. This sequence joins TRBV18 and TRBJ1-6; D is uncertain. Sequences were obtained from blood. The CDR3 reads CASSPADYNSPLHF. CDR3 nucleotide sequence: TGTGCCAGCTCACCGGCAGATTATAATTCACCCCTCCACTTT.